The 25 T cell receptor beta chains presented below share a single source sample, sequenced in a study of CD8 T cells in Susac syndrome. RNA, at about 0.45 to 1 ug, was reverse transcribed with random hexamers. TCRdb re-called the immunoSEQ multiplex PCR reads through MiXCR, storing one row per CDR3 protein. The data contain 300,000 to 350,000 distinct CDR3 sequences, about 91% of them singletons. The sample was CD4+ T cells from PBMCs. Receptor source: a human donor with multiple sclerosis.

This rearrangement joins TRBV18 to TRBJ2-6; 8 bases are a match to TRBD1. CDR3 length equals 19 residues. Per germline, CDR1 KGHSH and CDR2 LQKENI. With 1 base clipped from V and 0 bases from J, the junction kept 8 bases outside the gene matches. The CDR3 loop is CASSPRPGQVSSGANVLTF. In DNA form, the CDR3 reads TGTGCCAGCTCACCACGACCGGGACAGGTTTCCTCTGGGGCCAACGTCCTGACTTTC.

This clonotype came up a few times. The rearrangement uses TRBV7-8 and TRBJ2-3; the D is unclear. Deletions cut 5 bases from V and 2 bases from J, with 8 bases between. Germline assignment: CDR1 SGHVS and CDR2 FQNEAQ. The CDR3 consists of 13 residues. For the CDR3, the DNA is TGTGCCAGCAGCCATCCCAACACAGATACGCAGTATTTT. Translation gives CASSHPNTDTQYF.

This clonotype was observed once. This chain connects TRBV6-5 to TRBJ1-3; D ambiguous. Germline CDR1 is MNHEY and CDR2 is SVGAGI. The V and J ends lost 10 bases and 0 bases respectively, with 7 bases between them. CDR3 length: 12 residues. The CDR3 nucleotides read TGTGCCACCTCTAGCTCTGGAAACACCATATATTTT. Protein: CATSSSGNTIYF.

The V gene is TRBV19, the J gene TRBJ1-2; D possibly corresponds to TRBD1 (6 bases). Trimming shortened V by 5 bases and J by 0 bases, and 13 bases separated the two germline ends. CDR1 is LNHDA, CDR2 SQIVND, per germline (reference sequence). The CDR3 covers 15 residues. The CDR3 DNA follows: TGTGCCAGTAGTCTGATCAGGGGAACTAACTATGGCTACACCTTC. As protein: CASSLIRGTNYGYTF.

This chain links TRBV19 with TRBJ1-2, with 8 bases lining up with TRBD1. The CDR3 sequence is 15 residues long. V was pared by 5 bases and J by 9 bases, with 14 bases of the junction left unmatched. The V gene's germline CDR1 is LNHDA and CDR2 SQIVND (reference sequence). CDR3 loop: CASSQGGTGRNSYTF. The CDR3, as DNA: TGTGCCAGTAGTCAAGGAGGGACAGGAAGAAACAGCTACACCTTC.

The rearrangement uses TRBV20-1 and TRBJ2-1; 8 bases match TRBD2. Germline V gives CDR1 DFQATT, CDR2 SNEGSKA (reference sequence). V shed 6 bases, J shed 1 base, and the junction held 5 bases outside the gene matches. This CDR3 region has 14 residues. The CDR3 here is CSASAGDSYNEQFF. Written as DNA, the CDR3 is TGCAGTGCCTCAGCGGGGGATTCCTACAATGAGCAGTTCTTC.

The chain uses TRBV4-3 and TRBJ2-7; D is unclear. The germline CDR1 and CDR2 sequences are LGHNA and YSLEER. The CDR3 is made up of 14 amino acids. With 0 bases removed from V and 12 bases from J, the gap between germline ends came to 18 bases. CDR3 sequence reads: CASSQDHPTSGRYF. The CDR3 bases are TGCGCCAGCAGCCAAGATCACCCTACCTCTGGCAGGTACTTC.

The chain carries TRBV5-1 and TRBJ2-5; 9 bases fit TRBD2. Germline values: CDR1 SGHRS, CDR2 YFSETQ. The CDR3 contains 16 residues. V trimming: 4 bases; J trimming: 0 bases; junction bases outside the gene matches: 7. The CDR3 reads CASSPGAGGHQETQYF. The DNA of the CDR3 is TGCGCCAGCAGCCCTGGAGCGGGAGGCCACCAAGAGACCCAGTACTTC.

The chain joins TRBV19 to TRBJ2-2; unclear D gene. The length of the CDR3 is 14 residues. V was pared by 2 bases and J by 5 bases, with 9 bases between. Germline-derived CDR1 and CDR2 are LNHDA and SQIVND (reference sequence). The CDR3 DNA sequence: TGTGCCAGTAGTATATACGACGATACCGGGGAGCTGTTTTTT. It codes for CASSIYDDTGELFF.

This clonotype was detected only once. The genes are TRBV19 and TRBJ1-2, with D perhaps matching TRBD1 (5 bases). There are 15 residues in the CDR3. Germline V CDR1 and CDR2: LNHDA, SQIVND (reference sequence). Trimming removed 7 bases from V and 0 bases from J, with 15 bases in between. CDR3 in amino acids: CASTSWQGANYGYTF. Here the CDR3 DNA reads TGTGCCAGTACGAGTTGGCAGGGAGCTAACTATGGCTACACCTTC. The full variable domain, rest sourced from reference TRBV19 and TRBJ1-2, is DGGITQSPKYLFRKEGQNVTLSCEQNLNHDAMYWYRQDPGQGLRLIYYSQIVNDFQKGDIAEGYSVSREKKESFPLTVTSAQKNPTAFYLCASTSWQGANYGYTFGSGTRLTVV.

The chain couples TRBV4-1 to TRBJ1-2; no definite D call. Trimming removed 0 bases at V and 8 bases at J, with 13 bases between. Germline assignment: CDR1 MGHRA and CDR2 YSYEKL. This CDR3 has 14 amino acids. CDR3 sequence: CASSQEQFIGGYTF. The CDR3 DNA sequence: TGCGCCAGCAGCCAAGAACAGTTTATTGGCGGCTACACCTTC.

V and J are TRBV12-3 or TRBV12-4 and TRBJ2-1, with TRBD2 matching 8 bases. V dropped 7 bases and J dropped 0; count of bases not matched to a gene: 8. The CDR3 has 16 residues. The chain's CDR3 is CASTPFRGGSYNEQFF. The CDR3 DNA sequence: TGTGCCAGCACCCCTTTTCGGGGGGGCTCCTACAATGAGCAGTTCTTC.

The chain recombines TRBV5-6 with TRBJ2-2, with D unresolved. CDR1 is SGHDT and CDR2 is YYEEEE in the germline V gene. V was cut by 4 bases and J by 5 bases, with 12 bases left in between. The CDR3 spans 14 residues. CDR3: CASSPPAVTGELFF. In DNA, the CDR3 is TGTGCCAGCAGCCCTCCCGCGGTTACCGGGGAGCTGTTTTTT.

The gene calls are TRBV12-3 or TRBV12-4 and TRBJ1-5; 9 nucleotides line up with TRBD1. The CDR3 covers 13 residues. Trimming took 7 bases from V and 5 from J; bases not matched to a gene: 3. CDR3 sequence (DNA): TGTGCCAGCACCAGGACAGGGGATCAGCCCCAGCATTTT. This codes for CASTRTGDQPQHF.

The chain uses TRBV4-2 and TRBJ2-5; 7 positions match TRBD2. V trimming: 1 base; J trimming: 1 base; junction bases outside the gene matches: 6. This CDR3 has 16 residues. The germline CDR1 and CDR2 sequences are LGHNA and YNFKEQ. This CDR3 reads CASSQVGGSSQETQYF. CDR3 in DNA: TGTGCCAGCAGCCAAGTAGGCGGGAGTTCCCAAGAGACCCAGTACTTC.

This chain joins TRBV6-6 and TRBJ2-5; D ambiguous. In germline, CDR1 is MNHNY, CDR2 SVGAGI (reference sequence). The V end lost 0 bases, the J end lost 2 bases, and 13 bases lay between the germline ends. The CDR3 extends over 16 amino acids. The chain's CDR3 is CASSYSSTQTQETQYF. DNA for the CDR3: TGTGCCAGCAGTTACTCCAGTACCCAGACACAAGAGACCCAGTACTTC.

The genes are TRBV7-9 and TRBJ1-4; TRBD1 matches 11 bases. After removal of 5 bases from V and 7 bases from J, the junction contained 12 bases not matched to a gene. This CDR3 spans 17 amino acids. Germline values: CDR1 SEHNR, CDR2 FQNEAQ (reference sequence). The CDR3 DNA reads TGTGCCAGCAGCCGGGACAGGGGGATAAGTGGTCCTGAAAAACTGTTTTTT. Translated: CASSRDRGISGPEKLFF.

The chain recombines TRBV19 with TRBJ1-2; D call uncertain. CDR3 size: 17 residues. The V gene lost 5 bases and the J gene lost 3 bases, with 22 bases spanning the gap. Germline V lookup: CDR1 LNHDA, CDR2 SQIVND (reference sequence). CDR3 protein: CASSLGIRLSKDYGYTF. In DNA, the CDR3 is TGTGCCAGTAGTTTGGGAATCCGGTTGAGTAAGGACTATGGCTACACCTTC.

The V gene is TRBV20-1, the J gene TRBJ2-7; D not certain. CDR1 is DFQATT, CDR2 SNEGSKA, per germline (reference sequence). This CDR3 is built from 12 residues. Trimming stripped 3 bases from V and 6 bases from J, with 12 bases between. For the CDR3, the DNA is TGCAGTGCTAGCTCTCTAGTGTCCGAGCAGTACTTC. Protein product: CSASSLVSEQYF.

The chain carries TRBV25-1 and TRBJ1-1; no reliable D call. V was pared by 1 base and J by 11 bases, with 17 bases between. Germline CDR1 and CDR2: MGHDK and SYGVNS. The CDR3 totals 14 residues. As DNA, the CDR3 is TGTGCCAGCAGTGAATTGGAGGATTTCTGCTCGGCTTTCTTT. Its protein is CASSELEDFCSAFF.

The rearrangement uses TRBV10-3 and TRBJ2-7; 7 nucleotides match TRBD2. CDR1 and CDR2 from the germline V gene are ENHRY and SYGVKD. CDR3 size: 12 residues. V shed 8 bases and J 4 bases; nucleotides not matched to a gene: 5. The CDR3 protein is CAIAPAGYEQYF. DNA for the CDR3: TGTGCCATCGCGCCAGCGGGGTACGAGCAGTACTTC.

The rearrangement links TRBV12-3 or TRBV12-4 to TRBJ1-2; 7 nucleotides line up with TRBD1. The junction had 3 bases not matched to a gene; V was cut back by 3 bases and J by 5 bases. CDR3 size: 13 residues. The CDR3 here is CASSFPGGYGYTF. CDR3 coding DNA: TGTGCCAGCAGTTTCCCAGGGGGTTATGGCTACACCTTC.

This chain links TRBV7-2 with TRBJ1-2; D ambiguous. This CDR3 comprises 14 residues. Trimming stripped 5 bases from V and 0 bases from J, with 10 bases between. The germline CDR1 and CDR2 sequences are SGHTA and FQGNSA. The CDR3 loop reads CASSTYTPNYGYTF. In DNA form, the CDR3 reads TGTGCCAGCAGCACCTACACACCTAACTATGGCTACACCTTC.

This clonotype was seen only once. The J gene is TRBJ1-2, the V gene TRBV12-3 or TRBV12-4; D unresolved. Between the trimmed V and J ends, which lost 5 bases and 7 bases, there was a span of 11 bases. There are 12 residues in the CDR3. The CDR3 reads CASSPGSRGYTF. The CDR3, as DNA: TGTGCCAGCAGTCCCGGGTCCCGTGGCTACACCTTC.

CDR3 coding DNA: TGCGCCAGCCGTCGCAGCGGGAGAGGAATTACCGGGGAGCTGTTTTTT. This translates into CASRRSGRGITGELFF. This chain joins TRBV5-1 and TRBJ2-2, with TRBD2 matching over 8 bases. Trimming cost V 7 bases and J 5 bases; bases outside gene matches: 13. CDR3 length: 16 residues. Germline V CDR1 and CDR2: SGHRS, YFSETQ. Variable domain in full (rest from reference TRBV5-1 and TRBJ2-2): KAGVTQTPRYLIKTRGQQVTLSCSPISGHRSVSWYQQTPGQGLQFLFEYFSETQRNKGNFPGRFSGRQFSNSRSEMNVSTLELGDSALYLCASRRSGRGITGELFFGEGSRLTVL.